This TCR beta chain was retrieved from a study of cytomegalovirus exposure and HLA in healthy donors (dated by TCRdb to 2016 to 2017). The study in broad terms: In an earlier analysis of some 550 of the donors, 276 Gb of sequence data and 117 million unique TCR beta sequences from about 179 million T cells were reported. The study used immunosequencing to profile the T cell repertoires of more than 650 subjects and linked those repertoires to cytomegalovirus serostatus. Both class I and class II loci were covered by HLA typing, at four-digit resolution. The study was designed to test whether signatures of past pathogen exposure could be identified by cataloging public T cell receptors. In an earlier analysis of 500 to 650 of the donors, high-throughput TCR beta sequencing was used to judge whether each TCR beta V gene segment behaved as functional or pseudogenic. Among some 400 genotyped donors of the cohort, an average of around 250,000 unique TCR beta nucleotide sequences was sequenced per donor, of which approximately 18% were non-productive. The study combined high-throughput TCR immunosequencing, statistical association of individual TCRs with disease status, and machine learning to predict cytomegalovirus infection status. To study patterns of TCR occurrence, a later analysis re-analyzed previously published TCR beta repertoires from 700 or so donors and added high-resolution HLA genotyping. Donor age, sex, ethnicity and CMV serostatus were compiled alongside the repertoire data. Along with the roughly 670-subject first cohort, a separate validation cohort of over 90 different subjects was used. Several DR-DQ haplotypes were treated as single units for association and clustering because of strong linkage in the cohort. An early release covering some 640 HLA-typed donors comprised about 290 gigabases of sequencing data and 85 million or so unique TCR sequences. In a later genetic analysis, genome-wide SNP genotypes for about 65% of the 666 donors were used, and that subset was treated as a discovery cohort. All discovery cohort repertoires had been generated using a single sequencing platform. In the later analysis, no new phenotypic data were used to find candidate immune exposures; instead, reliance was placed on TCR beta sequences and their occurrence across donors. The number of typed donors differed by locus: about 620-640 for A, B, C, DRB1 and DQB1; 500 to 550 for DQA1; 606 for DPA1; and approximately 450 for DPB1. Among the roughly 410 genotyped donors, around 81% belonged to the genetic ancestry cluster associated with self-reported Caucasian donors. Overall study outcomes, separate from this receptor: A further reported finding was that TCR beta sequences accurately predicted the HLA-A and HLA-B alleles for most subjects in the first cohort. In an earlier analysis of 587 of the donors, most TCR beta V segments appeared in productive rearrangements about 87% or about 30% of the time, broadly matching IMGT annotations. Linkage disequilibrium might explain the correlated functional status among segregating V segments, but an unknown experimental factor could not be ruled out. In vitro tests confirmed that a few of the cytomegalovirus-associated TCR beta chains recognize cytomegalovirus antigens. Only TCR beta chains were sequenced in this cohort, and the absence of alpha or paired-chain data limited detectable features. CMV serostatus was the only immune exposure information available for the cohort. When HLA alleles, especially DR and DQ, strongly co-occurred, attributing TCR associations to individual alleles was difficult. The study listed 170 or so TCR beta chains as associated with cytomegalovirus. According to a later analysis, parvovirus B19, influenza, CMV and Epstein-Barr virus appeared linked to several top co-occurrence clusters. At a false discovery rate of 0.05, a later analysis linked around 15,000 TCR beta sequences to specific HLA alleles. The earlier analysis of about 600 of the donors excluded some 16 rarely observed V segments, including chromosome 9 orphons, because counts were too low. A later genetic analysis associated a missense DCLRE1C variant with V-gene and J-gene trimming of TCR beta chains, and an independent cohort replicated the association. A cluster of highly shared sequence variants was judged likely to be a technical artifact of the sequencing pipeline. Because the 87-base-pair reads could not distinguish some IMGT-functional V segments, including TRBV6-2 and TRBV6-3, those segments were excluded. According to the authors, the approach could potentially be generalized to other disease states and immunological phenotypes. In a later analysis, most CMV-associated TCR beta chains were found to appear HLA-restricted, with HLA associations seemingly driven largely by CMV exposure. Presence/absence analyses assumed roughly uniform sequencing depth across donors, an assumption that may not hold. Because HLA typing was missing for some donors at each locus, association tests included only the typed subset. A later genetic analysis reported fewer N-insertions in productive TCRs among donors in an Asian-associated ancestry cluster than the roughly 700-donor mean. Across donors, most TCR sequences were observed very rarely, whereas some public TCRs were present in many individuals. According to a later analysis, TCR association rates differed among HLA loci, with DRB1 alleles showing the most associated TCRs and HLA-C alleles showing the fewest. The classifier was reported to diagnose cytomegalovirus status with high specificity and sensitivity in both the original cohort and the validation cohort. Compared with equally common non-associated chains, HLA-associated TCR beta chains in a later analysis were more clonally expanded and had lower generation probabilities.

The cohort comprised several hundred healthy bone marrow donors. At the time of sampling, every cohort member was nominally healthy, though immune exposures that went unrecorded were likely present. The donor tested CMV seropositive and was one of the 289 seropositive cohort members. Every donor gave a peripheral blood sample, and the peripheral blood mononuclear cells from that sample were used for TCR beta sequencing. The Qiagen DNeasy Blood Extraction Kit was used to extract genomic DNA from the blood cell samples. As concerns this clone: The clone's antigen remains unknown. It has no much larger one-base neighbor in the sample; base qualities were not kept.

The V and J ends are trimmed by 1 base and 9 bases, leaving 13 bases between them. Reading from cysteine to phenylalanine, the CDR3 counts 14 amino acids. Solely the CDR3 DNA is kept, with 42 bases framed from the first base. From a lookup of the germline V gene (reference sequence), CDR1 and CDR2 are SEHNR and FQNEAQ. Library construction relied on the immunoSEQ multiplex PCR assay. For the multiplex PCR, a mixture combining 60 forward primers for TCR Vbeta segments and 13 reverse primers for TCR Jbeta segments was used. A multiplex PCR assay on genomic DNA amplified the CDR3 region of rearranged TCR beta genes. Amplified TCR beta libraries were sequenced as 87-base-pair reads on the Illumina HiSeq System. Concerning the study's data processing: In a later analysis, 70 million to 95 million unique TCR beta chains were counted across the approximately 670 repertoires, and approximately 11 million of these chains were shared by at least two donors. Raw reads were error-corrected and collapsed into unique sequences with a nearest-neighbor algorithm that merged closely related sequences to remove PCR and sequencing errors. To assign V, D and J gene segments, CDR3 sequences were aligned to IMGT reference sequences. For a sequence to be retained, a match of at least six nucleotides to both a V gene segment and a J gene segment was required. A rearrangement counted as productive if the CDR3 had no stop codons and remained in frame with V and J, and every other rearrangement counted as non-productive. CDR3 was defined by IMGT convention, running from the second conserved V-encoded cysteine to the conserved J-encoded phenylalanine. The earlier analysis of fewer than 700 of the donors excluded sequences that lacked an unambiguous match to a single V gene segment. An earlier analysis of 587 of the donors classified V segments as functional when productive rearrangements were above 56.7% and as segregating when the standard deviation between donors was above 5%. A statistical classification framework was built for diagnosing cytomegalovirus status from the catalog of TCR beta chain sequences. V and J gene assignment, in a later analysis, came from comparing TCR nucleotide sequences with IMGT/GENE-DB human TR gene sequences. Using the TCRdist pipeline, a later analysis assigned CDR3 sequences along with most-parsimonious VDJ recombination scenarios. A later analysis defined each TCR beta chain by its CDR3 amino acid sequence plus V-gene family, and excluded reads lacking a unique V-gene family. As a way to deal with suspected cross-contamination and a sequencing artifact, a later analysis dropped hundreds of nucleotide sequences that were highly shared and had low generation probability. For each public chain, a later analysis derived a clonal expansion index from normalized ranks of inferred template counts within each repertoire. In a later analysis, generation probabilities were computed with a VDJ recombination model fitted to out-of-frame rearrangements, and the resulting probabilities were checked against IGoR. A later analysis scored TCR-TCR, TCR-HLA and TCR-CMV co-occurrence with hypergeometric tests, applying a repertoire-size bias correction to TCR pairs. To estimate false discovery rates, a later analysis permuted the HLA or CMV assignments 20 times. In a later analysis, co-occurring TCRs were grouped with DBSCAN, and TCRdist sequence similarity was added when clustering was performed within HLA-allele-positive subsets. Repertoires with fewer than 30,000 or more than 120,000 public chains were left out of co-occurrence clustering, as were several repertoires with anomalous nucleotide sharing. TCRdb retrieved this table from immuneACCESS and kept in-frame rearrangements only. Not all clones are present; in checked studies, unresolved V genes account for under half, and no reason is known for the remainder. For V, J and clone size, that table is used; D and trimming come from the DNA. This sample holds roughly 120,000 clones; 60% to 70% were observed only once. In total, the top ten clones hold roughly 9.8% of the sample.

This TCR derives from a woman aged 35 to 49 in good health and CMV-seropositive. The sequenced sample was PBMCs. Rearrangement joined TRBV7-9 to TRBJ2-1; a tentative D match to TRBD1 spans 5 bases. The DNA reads TGTGCCAGCAGCTTAGAAAGGACAATCCCTGAGCAGTTCTTC. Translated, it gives CASSLERTIPEQFF.